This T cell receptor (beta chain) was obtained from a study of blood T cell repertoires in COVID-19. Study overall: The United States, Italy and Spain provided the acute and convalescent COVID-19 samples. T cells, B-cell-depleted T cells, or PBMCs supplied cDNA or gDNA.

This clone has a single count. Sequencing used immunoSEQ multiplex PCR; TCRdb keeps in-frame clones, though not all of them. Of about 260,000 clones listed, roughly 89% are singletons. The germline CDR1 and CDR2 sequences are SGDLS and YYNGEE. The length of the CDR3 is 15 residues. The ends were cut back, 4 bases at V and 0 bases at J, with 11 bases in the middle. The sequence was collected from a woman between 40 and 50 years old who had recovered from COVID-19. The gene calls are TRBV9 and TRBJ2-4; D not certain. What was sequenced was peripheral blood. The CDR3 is CASSPGPLAKNIQYF. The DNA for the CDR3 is TGTGCCAGCAGCCCCGGTCCACTAGCCAAAAACATTCAGTACTTC.